This is a list of T cell receptor beta chains from one sample in a study of cytomegalovirus exposure and HLA in healthy donors. Here immunoSEQ multiplex PCR was the method, and the copy in TCRdb shows in-frame clones only, minus some. The sample has about 190,000 clones, around 88% seen once; the top ten hold around 0.3%. The sequenced material came from PBMCs. The receptors derive from a woman between 25 and 40 years old in good health and CMV-seronegative. The CDR3 runs from the conserved cysteine through the conserved F or W. The D gene is left open where the match is weak. Clone size, where shown, is once, few, many, or a class for clones that have expanded.

V gene: TRBV5-5
J gene: TRBJ2-7
D gene: TRBD2
clone size: once
CDR3 protein: CASSFGTMSQVQYF

V gene: TRBV11-1
J gene: TRBJ2-5
D gene: NA
clone size: NA
CDR3 protein: CASSSIGQGRQETQYF

V gene: TRBV7-9
J gene: TRBJ2-7
D gene: TRBD1
clone size: NA
CDR3 protein: CASSGQGNEQYF

V gene: TRBV7-9
J gene: TRBJ1-1
D gene: NA
clone size: few
CDR3 protein: CASSSPTGPTGAFF

V gene: TRBV5-1
J gene: TRBJ2-3
D gene: TRBD2
clone size: NA
CDR3 protein: CASSQSGAGVDTQYF

V gene: TRBV11-2
J gene: TRBJ2-1
D gene: TRBD2
clone size: NA
CDR3 protein: CASSPSSGGQFF

V gene: TRBV5-4
J gene: TRBJ2-3
D gene: TRBD1
clone size: NA
CDR3 protein: CASSFGQEGTDTQYF

V gene: TRBV25-1
J gene: TRBJ2-1
D gene: NA
clone size: NA
CDR3 protein: CASSDRGNGDEQFF

V gene: TRBV18
J gene: TRBJ2-1
D gene: NA
clone size: once
CDR3 protein: CASSPSRRGGHNEQFF

V gene: TRBV10-3
J gene: TRBJ2-7
D gene: NA
clone size: NA
CDR3 protein: CAISVTNYEQYF

V gene: TRBV9
J gene: TRBJ2-3
D gene: NA
clone size: once
CDR3 protein: CASSVAGAGTDTQYF

V gene: TRBV9
J gene: TRBJ2-1
D gene: TRBD2
clone size: NA
CDR3 protein: CASSLLAGGGGEQFF

V gene: TRBV7-9
J gene: TRBJ2-5
D gene: NA
clone size: NA
CDR3 protein: CASSSGQETQYF

V gene: TRBV5-1
J gene: TRBJ2-3
D gene: NA
clone size: NA
CDR3 protein: CASSLPPGGRDTQYF

V gene: TRBV2
J gene: TRBJ2-7
D gene: TRBD1
clone size: NA
CDR3 protein: CASIPGTGSYEQYF

V gene: TRBV7-6
J gene: TRBJ2-1
D gene: NA
clone size: few
CDR3 protein: CASSSPQDEQFF

V gene: TRBV29-1
J gene: TRBJ2-1
D gene: TRBD2
clone size: NA
CDR3 protein: CSVGTSGYNEQFF